One T cell receptor (beta chain) is described in this entry. This clone was seen more than once but under ten times. Its specific antigen is unknown. No much larger clone exists at a distance of one base, and base qualities are not known. This sample was included in a study of blood T cell repertoires in COVID-19 (dated by TCRdb to 2019 to 2021). Broadly, across the study: The collaborator samples originated in the United States, Italy and Spain and spanned the acute and convalescent phases of COVID-19. The material from the prospective study consisted of cDNA or gDNA derived from T cells, B-cell-depleted T cells, or PBMCs. Deeply sampled blood TCRbeta repertoires from subjects exposed to, actively infected with, or recovered from COVID-19 were included in the dataset. The repertoires were released in a freely available public database meant as a resource for research on the immune response to SARS-CoV-2. Samples were obtained from the ongoing ImmuneRACE study (first 160 participants) and from some 1,200 subjects provided by 6 global collaborators. Sample metadata almost always included a de-identified subject ID, COVID-19 status, age in years and sex. HLA class I and class II types, where available, came from metadata supplied by the sample provider rather than from assay-based typing. Findings and caveats that apply to the study as a whole: The amount of clinical and demographic metadata varied by source and participant and was provided uncurated.

Measured from the cysteine to the phenylalanine, the CDR3 is 15 residues long. Only the CDR3 part of the read is kept: 45 bases, read in frame from the first base. The immunoSEQ Assay, a bias-controlled multiplex PCR, was used to amplify TCRbeta CDR3 regions from genomic DNA. On the authors' methods: Within the assay, amplification of reference gene primers was used to estimate how many nucleated cells each sample contained. Sequence reads were collapsed and filtered to measure the absolute abundance of every unique TCRbeta CDR3 rearrangement. For each sample, productive Simpson clonality was calculated by taking the square root of Simpson's diversity index across productive rearrangements. Sourced from immuneACCESS, this table was stored by TCRdb with only in-frame sequences that have V and J called. A share of the clones is absent; for the studies checked, an unresolved V gene accounts for under half, and the remainder has no known explanation. V and J calls and clone size are given by that table; D and trimming were obtained from the DNA. Within this sample are 100,000 to 150,000 clones, with 75% to 85% of them counted one time only. The ten biggest clones cover 9.5% to 13% of the sample.

Collaborating institutions collected whole blood in K2EDTA tubes following their own protocols. Collaborator samples were shipped for TCRbeta analysis as frozen whole blood, isolated PBMCs, or DNA extracted from either sample type. Sequencing was performed on peripheral blood. The chain is encoded by TRBV21-1 joined to TRBJ1-1. TRBV21-1 is described as a pseudogene. The receptor comes from a human donor in a cohort sampled during active COVID-19. Read as DNA, the sequence is TGTGCCAGCAGCAAAGAAGGGGGGGAGAACACTGAAGCTTTCTTT. It specifies CASSKEGGENTEAFF.